The T cell receptor beta chain under discussion was sequenced for a study of blood T cell repertoires in COVID-19. For the study at large: Samples taken during acute and convalescent COVID-19 were collected in the United States, Italy and Spain.

From germline, CDR1 is SGHVS and CDR2 FNYEAQ. The ends were cut back, 2 bases at V and 4 bases at J, with 11 bases in the middle. This CDR3 is built from 15 residues. The protocol was immunoSEQ multiplex PCR, while the TCRdb copy is restricted to in-frame clones and leaves out a portion. The sample holds 450,000 or so clones, roughly nine tenths seen once. This clone appeared a single time. This chain joins TRBV7-6 and TRBJ1-4, with D possibly being TRBD1 (6 bases). This sequence originates from a young man with COVID-19, enrolled during active disease. Specimen: peripheral blood. CDR3 in DNA: TGTGCCAGCAGCTTAAGGGGGTCGGGTAATGAAAAACTGTTTTTT. Translation: CASSLRGSGNEKLFF.